This T cell receptor beta chain stems from a study of shared clonotypes between healthy human individuals. About the study: There were three CD4 naive, three CD4 memory, two CD8 naive and one CD8 memory plates per donor.

On this clone itself: Its antigen is not identified.

Broader study findings: It was the non-shared clonotypes that had lower generation probabilities than clonotypes shared by all four donors. Rarefaction showed that sequencing of sorted subsets was incomplete (despite large depth).

It was about 210 ng DNA, about 30,000 T cell genomes, that sorted-subset replicate PCRs used. The protocol was immunoSEQ multiplex PCR, while the TCRdb copy is restricted to in-frame clones and leaves out a portion. Here the sample spans more than 2 million clones, roughly 94% being singletons. In the naive CD8 group, cells lacked CD45RO and were positively selected for CCR7, so terminally differentiated effector memory CD45RA+ cells were left out. V was pared by 3 bases and J by 4 bases, with 12 bases of the junction left unmatched. Germline CDR1 LNHNV, CDR2 YYDKDF (reference sequence). This CDR3 contains 17 residues.

The V and J genes are TRBV15 and TRBJ1-3, with 7 bases that match TRBD1. The sequencing input was naive CD8+ T cells sorted from blood. The source is a man aged 18-30 years in good health. CDR3 nucleotide sequence: TGTGCCACCAGCAGGGGACTCGAGGGGGCTGGAGGAAACACCATATATTTT. Its translation: CATSRGLEGAGGNTIYF.